The 9 T cell receptor beta chains below come from one sample, sequenced in a study of blood T cell repertoires in COVID-19. The data were produced by immunoSEQ multiplex PCR, yet TCRdb's version contains in-frame clones alone and is incomplete. The sample has about 120,000 clones; 79% are singletons. Sequences were obtained from peripheral blood. The origin of the receptors is a man aged 35-49 years with active or convalescent COVID-19.

This chain joins TRBV14 and TRBJ2-2, with TRBD2 matching 10 bases. V dropped 1 base and J dropped 5; count of bases not matched to a gene: 7. CDR1 is SGHDN, CDR2 FVKESK, per germline. The CDR3 runs 17 residues. Written as DNA, the CDR3 is TGTGCCAGCAGCCAAGTATCAGGAGCGGGAGGGACCGGGGAGCTGTTTTTT. Amino acid sequence: CASSQVSGAGGTGELFF.

This clone was recorded at least ten times. The CDR3 DNA reads as TGTGCCACCGGGATAGGACAGGGATATAGCACAGATACGCAGTATTTT. It is translated as CATGIGQGYSTDTQYF. V usage is TRBV24-1 and J usage is TRBJ2-3; TRBD1 aligns across 8 bases. Trimming at V came to 9 bases and at J to 0 bases, leaving 10 bases not matched to a gene. The CDR3 contains 16 residues. Per germline, CDR1 KGHDR and CDR2 SFDVKD.

In its sample, this clone was seen a few times. This rearrangement joins TRBV5-1 to TRBJ1-4, with a weak D call TRBD1 (6 bases). Germline V gene data show CDR1 as SGHRS and CDR2 as YFSETQ. V was pared by 4 bases and J by 3 bases, with 13 bases between. The CDR3 length is 15 residues. The CDR3 loop is CASSAHGTPNEKLFF. DNA of the CDR3: TGCGCCAGCAGCGCCCACGGGACACCTAATGAAAAACTGTTTTTT.

The gene calls are TRBV3-1 (or the pseudogene TRBV3-2) and TRBJ2-1; 7 bases agree with TRBD2. The CDR3 loop spans 14 amino acids. Unmatched junction bases numbered 3, after V lost 4 bases and J lost 3 bases. The germline CDR1 and CDR2 sequences are LGHDT and YNNKEL (reference sequence). CDR3 amino acids: CASSRAGHYNEQFF. In DNA form, the CDR3 reads TGTGCCAGCAGCCGAGCGGGGCACTACAATGAGCAGTTCTTC.

The chain links TRBV7-9 to TRBJ1-2; 9 bases are shared with TRBD1. This CDR3 contains 14 residues. Germline trimming cut 10 bases from V and 6 bases from J; bases unmatched to any gene: 12. Germline V gene lookup returns CDR1 SEHNR and CDR2 FQNEAQ (reference sequence). CDR3 sequence (DNA): TGTGCCATTTCGCCCCCGACAGGGGGGGATGGCTACACCTTC. Amino acids: CAISPPTGGDGYTF.

This clone occurred a few times. The chain carries TRBV19 and TRBJ1-1; a weak D match, TRBD1 (6 bases). The V end lost 7 bases, the J end lost 8 bases, and 20 bases lay between the germline ends. The CDR3 covers 14 residues. The germline V gene encodes CDR1 LNHDA and CDR2 SQIVND (reference sequence). The CDR3 DNA is TGTGCCAGTACTCCCAGTCGGGGGGGGCGGGAAGCTTTCTTT. The encoded protein is CASTPSRGGREAFF.

The chain employs TRBV3-1 (or the pseudogene TRBV3-2) and TRBJ2-3; D might be TRBD2 (6 bases). From germline, CDR1 is LGHDT and CDR2 YNNKEL (reference sequence). The CDR3 is made up of 16 amino acids. The ends were cut back, 4 bases at V and 6 bases at J, with 20 bases in the middle. CDR3 sequence: CASSLRGAEHLDTQYF. DNA for the CDR3: TGTGCCAGCAGCCTGCGCGGGGCTGAACACCTTGATACGCAGTATTTT.

This rearrangement joins TRBV6-2 or TRBV6-3 to TRBJ1-6, with 9 positions matching TRBD1. Germline lookup yields CDR1 MNHEY and CDR2 SVGEGT. The length of the CDR3 is 15 residues. Losses at the gene ends were 5 bases for V and 10 bases for J; bases not matched to a gene: 9. This chain's CDR3 is CASSDRGQGLSPLHF. In DNA form, the CDR3 reads TGTGCCAGCAGTGACAGGGGACAGGGTTTGTCACCCCTCCACTTT.

The chain carries TRBV7-9 and TRBJ1-2; TRBD1 matches 9 bases. The CDR3 totals 15 residues. The V segment lost 5 bases and the J segment 5 bases; nucleotides outside the gene matches: 9. Germline assignment: CDR1 SEHNR and CDR2 FQNEAQ (reference sequence). Written as DNA, the CDR3 is TGTGCCAGCAGCAGGGACAGGGAACTTAAATATGGCTACACCTTC. Amino acid sequence: CASSRDRELKYGYTF.